These 14 T cell receptor beta chains were all obtained from the same sample, sequenced in a study of T cell responses to AZD1222 COVID-19 vaccine. TCRdb's copy holds only in-frame clones and misses some; the assay was immunoSEQ multiplex PCR. Of tens of thousands of clones listed, 80% to 85% are singletons. This sample comprised peripheral blood, obtained on day 0 of AZD1222 vaccination. The source of these receptors is an adult in good health.

CDR3 sequence reads: CASRLTTSGRGNEQFF. The CDR3 coding sequence is TGTGCCAGCAGATTAACAACTAGCGGGAGAGGGAATGAGCAGTTCTTC. The genes are TRBV6-6 and TRBJ2-1, with 11 positions matching TRBD2. This CDR3 is 16 amino acids long. CDR1 and CDR2 (germline): MNHNY, SVGAGI (reference sequence). After removal of 6 bases from V and 7 bases from J, the junction contained 11 bases not matched to a gene.

This chain joins TRBV28 and TRBJ1-5, with 9 bases that match TRBD1. In germline, CDR1 is MDHEN, CDR2 SYDVKM. The CDR3 is 15 amino acids. Unmatched junction bases numbered 8, after V lost 6 bases and J lost 5 bases. The CDR3 sequence is CASSSPGQGYQPQHF. In DNA form, the CDR3 reads TGTGCCAGCAGCTCTCCGGGACAGGGTTATCAGCCCCAGCATTTT.

This clone was seen just once. The chain is built from TRBV9 and TRBJ1-1; D is uncertain. Trimming removed 0 bases at V and 3 bases at J, with 12 bases between. The V gene's germline CDR1 is SGDLS and CDR2 YYNGEE. The CDR3 runs 15 residues. The CDR3 reads CASSVEGGGYTEAFF. As DNA, the CDR3 is TGTGCCAGCAGCGTAGAAGGTGGAGGGTACACTGAAGCTTTCTTT.

The chain has TRBV28 and TRBJ1-5, with 7 bases fitting TRBD1. Germline V lookup: CDR1 MDHEN, CDR2 SYDVKM. This CDR3 region has 13 residues. V shed 6 bases and J 4 bases; nucleotides not matched to a gene: 3. The CDR3 DNA follows: TGTGCCAGCAGGACAGGGCTGAATCAGCCCCAGCATTTT. As protein: CASRTGLNQPQHF.

This rearrangement joins TRBV5-1 to TRBJ1-1; 7 nucleotides match TRBD1. Germline V CDR1 and CDR2: SGHRS, YFSETQ. V shed 3 bases, J shed 0 bases, and the junction held 2 bases outside the gene matches. The CDR3 loop spans 14 amino acids. In DNA form, the CDR3 reads TGCGCCAGCAGCTCGACAGGGATGAACACTGAAGCTTTCTTT. This translates into CASSSTGMNTEAFF.

The V gene is TRBV15, the J gene TRBJ2-7; D call uncertain. The CDR3 runs 14 residues. V was clipped by 3 bases and J by 3 bases, with 12 bases between them. In germline, CDR1 is LNHNV, CDR2 YYDKDF (reference sequence). DNA of the CDR3: TGTGCCACCAGCAGCGGGCAGATCCGCTACGAGCAGTACTTC. It yields the protein CATSSGQIRYEQYF.

The rearrangement uses TRBV28 and TRBJ1-3; D is undetermined. Germline CDR1 is MDHEN and CDR2 is SYDVKM. V dropped 8 bases and J dropped 1 base, with 15 bases sitting between them. This CDR3 comprises 15 residues. The CDR3 DNA reads TGTGCCAGCGCACCCGATCGACTTTCTGGAAACACCATATATTTT. Translated: CASAPDRLSGNTIYF.

The V call is TRBV28, the J call TRBJ2-1, with 11 bases that match TRBD2. The ends lost 7 bases at V and 0 bases at J; junction bases unmatched: 8. This CDR3 region has 17 residues. Germline loops: CDR1 MDHEN, CDR2 SYDVKM. CDR3 in amino acids: CASTSGTSGSSYNEQFF. The DNA for the CDR3 is TGTGCCAGCACCTCCGGGACTAGCGGAAGCTCCTACAATGAGCAGTTCTTC.

This clone has only a few counts. This chain uses TRBV7-2 with TRBJ1-6; tentative D call: TRBD1 (6 bases). In germline, CDR1 is SGHTA, CDR2 FQGNSA. The CDR3 runs to 14 residues. V dropped 4 bases and J dropped 6 bases, with 10 bases sitting between them. DNA of the CDR3: TGTGCCAGCAGCTCACAGGGATTTAATTCACCCCTCCACTTT. Encoded protein: CASSSQGFNSPLHF.

The chain uses TRBV10-1 and TRBJ1-5; maybe TRBD1 (5 bases). The V end was cut by 2 bases, the J end by 3 bases, with 11 bases between. Germline assignment: CDR1 WNHNN and CDR2 SYGVQD (reference sequence). This CDR3 comprises 15 residues. This chain's CDR3 is CASSERHRYNQPQHF. Here the CDR3 DNA reads TGCGCCAGCAGTGAGCGTCACAGGTACAATCAGCCCCAGCATTTT.

This chain joins TRBV11-2 and TRBJ1-5; D call uncertain. V shed 4 bases and J shed 4 bases, with 14 bases lying between them. The CDR3 has 15 residues. Germline CDR1 is SGHAT and CDR2 is FQNNGV. CDR3 sequence: CASSSSDSGNQPQHF. For the CDR3, the DNA is TGTGCCAGCAGCTCCTCGGATAGCGGGAATCAGCCCCAGCATTTT.

This chain joins TRBV2 and TRBJ2-7; TRBD1 matches at 8 bases. The CDR3 is 14 amino acids. CDR1 and CDR2 from the germline V gene are SNHLY and FYNNEI. V shed 6 bases, J shed 2 bases, and the junction held 6 bases outside the gene matches. CDR3 bases: TGTGCCAGCAGGCCCAGGGGGCGAACCTACGAGCAGTACTTC. Amino acids: CASRPRGRTYEQYF.

This chain joins TRBV11-2 and TRBJ2-7; D remains unclear. The germline gives CDR1 SGHAT, CDR2 FQNNGV. The length of the CDR3 is 13 residues. The germline V and J ends were trimmed by 6 bases and 2 bases, with 11 bases remaining between them. This CDR3 is CASSYPATYEQYF. In DNA, the CDR3 is TGTGCCAGCAGTTACCCCGCCACCTACGAGCAGTACTTC.

J is TRBJ2-5 and V is TRBV6-5; TRBD2 aligns across 7 bases. V gave up 10 bases and J gave up 3 bases; unmatched junction bases: 14. Germline assignment: CDR1 MNHEY and CDR2 SVGAGI. The CDR3 covers 15 residues. The CDR3 region is CATKLGGITKETQYF. As DNA, the CDR3 is TGTGCCACCAAGTTGGGGGGGATAACTAAAGAGACCCAGTACTTC.